The TCR beta chain under discussion was sequenced for a study of lymphopenia after photon versus proton radiotherapy. CDR3 size: 16 residues. Trimming left V 2 bases short and J 0 bases short, with 12 bases between. CDR1 and CDR2 from the germline V gene are MNHEY and SMNVEV (reference sequence). Measured with immunoSEQ multiplex PCR; TCRdb has only the in-frame clones, and not every one. The table records some 3,000 clones, roughly 93% of them present only once. This chain connects TRBV27 to TRBJ2-3; the D gene could be TRBD1 or TRBD2 (5 bases each). The source is a woman in her 70s with pancreatic cancer. Sequenced here: peripheral blood, sampled from a patient treated with photon-based radiotherapy. CDR3 protein: CASSLIGTASTDTQYF. In nucleotides, the CDR3 is TGTGCCAGCAGTTTAATCGGGACCGCTAGCACAGATACGCAGTATTTT.